Listed here is a single T cell receptor beta chain. Its antigen is as yet unknown. Mismatch with germline at one junction end may stem from a read error. This specimen comes from a study of T cell responses to AZD1222 COVID-19 vaccine. The study, taken as a whole, reports: A mostly white British donor set with more females was recruited, and clonal diversity was possibly underestimated.

The CDR3 covers 16 residues. The V gene's germline CDR1 is MNHEY and CDR2 SMNVEV (reference sequence). The table came from immunoSEQ multiplex PCR; TCRdb's copy has only in-frame clones and leaves some out. The table includes some 120,000 clones, less than 90% detected once. V and J are TRBV27 and TRBJ1-2; tentatively, D is TRBD1 (6 bases). This clonotype originated in an adult in good health. The input for sequencing was peripheral blood, taken on day 0 of AZD1222 vaccination. CDR3 residues: CASSQLGGGTNNGYTF. For the CDR3, the DNA is TGTGCCAGCAGCCAATTAGGAGGGGGTACTAACAATGGCTACACCTTC.